The sequence of this T cell receptor beta chain was determined in a study of T cells after yellow fever vaccination. The CDR3 length is 16 residues. The ends lost 5 bases at V and 6 bases at J; junction bases unmatched: 15. Germline values: CDR1 SEHNR, CDR2 FQNEAQ (reference sequence). TCRdb redid the calling of the 5' RACE reads with MiXCR, one entry per CDR3 protein. Here the sample spans around 350,000 distinct CDR3 sequences, 11% being singletons. This clonotype has just a few counts. This clonotype originated in a man aged 18 to 29 who received the YFV17D yellow fever vaccine. Here the sequenced sample was PBMCs, taken on the day of the first yellow fever vaccination. The chain couples TRBV7-9 to TRBJ1-1; 7 bases align to TRBD1. The CDR3 bases are TGTGCCAGCAGCGGGACAGACAGCTTCCGATACGCTGAAGCTTTCTTT. It specifies CASSGTDSFRYAEAFF.